This passage covers 7 T cell receptor beta chains from one sample sequenced in a study of blood T cells in healthy people across ages. Next came a second PCR, run for roughly 6 to 11 cycles, which used a sample-barcoded 5' primer along with a J-beta primer mix. In TCRdb, the 5' RACE reads were re-called with MiXCR into one record per CDR3 protein. The table has roughly 1,300,000 distinct CDR3 sequences, approximately 59% seen once. The sequenced material came from blood. All receptors derive from a young man in good health.

J is TRBJ2-1 and V is TRBV2; D possibly corresponds to TRBD2 (6 bases). V dropped 6 bases and J dropped 0 bases, with 18 bases sitting between them. This CDR3 spans 17 amino acids. Germline loops: CDR1 SNHLY, CDR2 FYNNEI. The CDR3 spells CASRPSGSSYSYNEQFF. CDR3 DNA sequence: TGTGCCAGCAGACCCTCCGGGAGTTCGTACTCCTACAATGAGCAGTTCTTC. Full variable domain (outside the CDR3, taken from reference TRBV2 and TRBJ2-1): EPEVTQTPSHQVTQMGQEVILRCVPISNHLYFYWYRQILGQKVEFLVSFYNNEISEKSEIFDDQFSVERPDGSNFTLKIRSTKLEDSAMYFCASRPSGSSYSYNEQFFGPGTRLTVL.

This clonotype was counted only a few times. The V call is TRBV29-1, the J call TRBJ2-1, with TRBD1 as a possible D gene (6 bases). This CDR3 is 15 amino acids long. V was cut by 6 bases and J by 5 bases, with 20 bases left in between. Germline lookup yields CDR1 SQVTM and CDR2 ANQGSEA. The CDR3: CSVRRGNPGHNEQFF. The CDR3 nucleotides are TGCAGCGTCCGAAGGGGGAACCCCGGCCACAATGAGCAGTTCTTC.

The chain is built from TRBV28 and TRBJ2-1; D ambiguous. Germline CDR1 is MDHEN and CDR2 is SYDVKM. The CDR3 sequence is 14 residues long. V was cut by 6 bases and J by 8 bases, with 17 bases left in between. CDR3 region: CASSLIPGQDEQFF. For the CDR3, the DNA is TGTGCCAGCAGCTTAATTCCCGGGCAGGATGAGCAGTTCTTC. Full variable domain (missing parts from reference TRBV28 and TRBJ2-1): DVKVTQSSRYLVKRTGEKVFLECVQDMDHENMFWYRQDPGLGLRLIYFSYDVKMKEKGDIPEGYSVSREKKERFSLILESASTNQTSMYLCASSLIPGQDEQFFGPGTRLTVL.

The chain recombines TRBV7-2 with TRBJ2-5; D remains ambiguous. The better agreement between TRBJ2-1 and the DNA end casts doubt on the J call. Germline CDR1 reads SGHTA; CDR2 reads FQGNSA. The CDR3 contains 12 residues. The CDR3 protein is CASSLNQETQFF. The CDR3 coding sequence is TGTGCCAGCAGCTTAAACCAAGAGACCCAGTTCTTC.

The chain links TRBV10-3 to TRBJ2-5; D not resolved. The CDR3 runs 15 residues. Per the germline V gene, CDR1 is ENHRY and CDR2 is SYGVKD. V was cut by 11 bases and J by 11 bases, with 30 bases left in between. The CDR3 is CASEPSRDRHNEQYF. The CDR3, as DNA: TGTGCCTCGGAACCCTCTCGCGACCGACACAATGAGCAGTACTTC.

The chain carries TRBV10-3 and TRBJ1-2; a possible D gene is TRBD1 (5 bases). This CDR3 spans 13 amino acids. V shed 8 bases and J shed 3 bases, with 13 bases lying between them. CDR1 ENHRY and CDR2 SYGVKD come from the germline V gene. CDR3 amino acids: CAIGNGGDYGYTF. CDR3 in DNA: TGTGCCATCGGGAACGGGGGGGACTATGGCTACACCTTC.

The V and J genes are TRBV20-1 and TRBJ2-3, with D perhaps matching TRBD1 (5 bases). Germline CDR1 and CDR2: DFQATT and SNEGSKA (reference sequence). CDR3 length: 13 amino acids. Trimming removed 3 bases from V and 7 bases from J, with 14 bases in between. CDR3 loop: CSARNQGLNTQYF. The CDR3 DNA is TGCAGTGCTAGGAATCAGGGTTTGAATACGCAGTATTTT.